The rows below give T cell receptor beta chains drawn from one sample of a study of T-cell memory formation after mild COVID-19. TCRdb itself ran the 5' RACE reads through MiXCR, one entry per CDR3 protein. The sample shows around 390,000 distinct CDR3 sequences, roughly 15% of them seen only once. The material sequenced was PBMCs or a T cell subset sorted from them (not recorded which). Source of these receptors: a man younger than 35 who had mild COVID-19 (a few samples of this study predate the infection). Cell type and time point are not known. CDR3s include the opening cysteine and the closing phenylalanine or tryptophan. The D gene is left open where the match is weak. Rows may omit the clone size; those that give it use once, few, many or a size class.

J,D,V,size,CDR3,DNA
TRBJ2-5,NA,TRBV7-3,NA,CASSRGNTETQYF,TGTGCCAGCAGCCGGGGTAATACAGAGACCCAGTACTTC
TRBJ1-4,NA,TRBV5-1,NA,CASSLTGPGEKLFF,TGCGCCAGCAGCTTAACAGGGCCGGGAGAAAAACTGTTTTTT
TRBJ2-7,NA,TRBV5-1,few,CASSLTRGADEQYF,TGCGCCAGCAGCCTCACACGGGGCGCCGACGAGCAGTACTTC
TRBJ1-2,NA,TRBV19,NA,CASMAGAGGYTF,TGTGCCAGTATGGCAGGGGCAGGCGGCTACACCTTC
TRBJ1-3,NA,TRBV9,NA,CASSPPAGNVDTIYF,TGTGCCAGCAGCCCCCCGGCGGGGAACGTGGACACCATATATTTT
TRBJ2-7,TRBD1,TRBV4-3,NA,CASSQQVPYSTGVEQYF,TGCGCCAGCAGCCAACAAGTCCCTTACTCAACAGGGGTCGAGCAGTACTTC
TRBJ2-4,NA,TRBV4-1,NA,CASSQERWGAKNIQYF,TGCGCCAGCAGCCAAGAACGTTGGGGGGCCAAAAACATTCAGTACTTC
TRBJ2-5,TRBD2,TRBV6-2/TRBV6-3,NA,CASSYSEGGTSGPPGETQYF,TGTGCCAGCAGTTACTCGGAGGGAGGGACTAGCGGACCCCCCGGGGAGACCCAGTACTTC
TRBJ1-3,NA,TRBV7-3,NA,CASSLDTVGNTIYF,TGTGCCAGCAGCTTAGACACCGTTGGAAACACCATATATTTT
TRBJ2-5,NA,TRBV24-1,few,CATSVSGAQETQYF,TGTGCCACCAGTGTCTCGGGGGCCCAAGAGACCCAGTACTTC
TRBJ1-1,NA,TRBV19,NA,CASSIVLQGGWNTEAFF,TGTGCCAGTAGTATAGTTCTCCAGGGCGGTTGGAACACTGAAGCTTTCTTT
TRBJ1-6,TRBD1,TRBV4-1,NA,CASSQTGIGSYNSPLHF,TGCGCCAGCAGCCAGACAGGGATCGGGTCCTATAATTCACCCCTCCACTTT
TRBJ2-3,NA,TRBV15,NA,CATNPDVRTDTQYF,TGTGCCACCAACCCGGACGTACGCACAGATACGCAGTATTTT
TRBJ1-1,TRBD1,TRBV5-1,NA,CASSKRQGAGTEAFF,TGCGCCAGCAGCAAAAGACAGGGGGCTGGCACTGAAGCTTTCTTT
TRBJ1-2,NA,TRBV4-1,NA,CASSQERPYYGYTF,TGCGCCAGCAGCCAAGAAAGACCGTACTATGGCTACACCTTC
TRBJ2-2,TRBD1,TRBV5-1,NA,CASSTGGSNTGELFF,TGCGCCAGCTCTACAGGGGGCTCAAACACCGGGGAGCTGTTTTTT
TRBJ2-1,NA,TRBV4-3,NA,CASSQDGAGRYNEQFF,TGCGCCAGCAGCCAAGACGGCGCGGGGCGGTACAATGAGCAGTTCTTC
TRBJ2-7,TRBD2,TRBV20-1,many,CSAPRLAGTYEQYF,TGCAGTGCGCCGAGACTAGCGGGGACCTACGAGCAGTACTTC
TRBJ2-7,NA,TRBV6-2/TRBV6-3,few,CASSYSIRRDTHEQYF,TGTGCCAGCAGTTACTCGATAAGGAGGGATACCCACGAGCAGTACTTC
TRBJ2-6,NA,TRBV5-1,many,CASSSRGSGANVLTF,TGCGCCAGCAGCTCCCGGGGCTCTGGGGCCAACGTCCTGACTTTC